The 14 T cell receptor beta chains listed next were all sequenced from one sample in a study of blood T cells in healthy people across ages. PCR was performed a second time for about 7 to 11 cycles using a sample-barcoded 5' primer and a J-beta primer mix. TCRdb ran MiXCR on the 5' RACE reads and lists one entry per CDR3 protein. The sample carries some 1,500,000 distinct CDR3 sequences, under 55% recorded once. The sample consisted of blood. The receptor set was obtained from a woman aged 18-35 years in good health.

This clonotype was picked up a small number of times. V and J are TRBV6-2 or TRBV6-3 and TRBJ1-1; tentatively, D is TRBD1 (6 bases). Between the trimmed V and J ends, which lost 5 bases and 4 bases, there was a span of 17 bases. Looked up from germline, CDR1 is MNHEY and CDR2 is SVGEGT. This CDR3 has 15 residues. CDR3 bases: TGTGCCAGCAGTCAGCAATCAAGGGGGACCACTGAAGCTTTCTTT. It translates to CASSQQSRGTTEAFF.

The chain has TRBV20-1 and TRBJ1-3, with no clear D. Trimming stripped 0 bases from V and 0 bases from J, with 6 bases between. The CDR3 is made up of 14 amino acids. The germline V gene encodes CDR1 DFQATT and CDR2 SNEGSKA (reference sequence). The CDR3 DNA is TGCAGTGCTAGAGAGGTCTACTCTGGAAACACCATATATTTT. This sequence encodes CSAREVYSGNTIYF.

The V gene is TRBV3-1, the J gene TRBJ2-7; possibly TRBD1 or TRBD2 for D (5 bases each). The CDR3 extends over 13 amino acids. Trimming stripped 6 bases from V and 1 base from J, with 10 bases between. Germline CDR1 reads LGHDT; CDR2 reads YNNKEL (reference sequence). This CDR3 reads CASRLGRSYEQYF. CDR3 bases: TGTGCCAGCAGACTGGGACGGTCCTACGAGCAGTACTTC.

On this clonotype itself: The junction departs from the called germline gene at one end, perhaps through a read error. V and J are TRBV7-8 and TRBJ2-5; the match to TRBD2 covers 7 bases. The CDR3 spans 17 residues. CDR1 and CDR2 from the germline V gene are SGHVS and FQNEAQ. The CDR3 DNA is TGTGCCAGCAGAAAAGAACTAGGACTAGTTAGCCAAGAGGCCCAGTACTTC. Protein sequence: CASRKELGLVSQEAQYF.

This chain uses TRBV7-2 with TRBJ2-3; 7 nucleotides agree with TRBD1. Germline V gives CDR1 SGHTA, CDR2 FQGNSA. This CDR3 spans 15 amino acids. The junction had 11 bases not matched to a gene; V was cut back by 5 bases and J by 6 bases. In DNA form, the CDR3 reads TGTGCCAGCAGCCCACACGGACAGGCCCGGGATACGCAGTATTTT. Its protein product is CASSPHGQARDTQYF.

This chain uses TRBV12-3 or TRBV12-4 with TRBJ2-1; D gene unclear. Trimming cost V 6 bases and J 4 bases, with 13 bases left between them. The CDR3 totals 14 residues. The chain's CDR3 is CASSSALGYNEQFF. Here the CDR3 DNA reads TGTGCCAGCAGCTCCGCGTTAGGGTACAATGAGCAGTTCTTC.

Here the CDR3 DNA reads TGTGCTAGTGGTTCGGGACGGAACTACAATGAGCAGTACTTC. As protein: CASGSGRNYNEQYF. The rearrangement uses TRBV12-5 and TRBJ2-7; D tentatively fits TRBD1 or TRBD2 (5 bases each). CDR3 length: 14 residues. Looked up from germline, CDR1 is LGHNT and CDR2 is FRNRAP. V gave up 4 bases and J gave up 7 bases, with 17 bases separating them.

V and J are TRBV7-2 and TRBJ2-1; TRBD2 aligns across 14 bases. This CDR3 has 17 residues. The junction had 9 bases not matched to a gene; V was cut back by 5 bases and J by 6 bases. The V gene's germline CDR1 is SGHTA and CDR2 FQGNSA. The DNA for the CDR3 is TGTGCCAGCAGCCTCCGGACTAGCGGGGGGCATTTCAATGAGCAGTTCTTC. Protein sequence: CASSLRTSGGHFNEQFF.

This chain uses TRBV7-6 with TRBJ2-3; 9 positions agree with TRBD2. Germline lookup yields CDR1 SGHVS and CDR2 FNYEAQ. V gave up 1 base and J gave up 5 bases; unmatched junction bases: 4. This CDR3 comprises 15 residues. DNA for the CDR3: TGTGCCAGCAGCTTAGAGGGTAGCGGGGGAGATACGCAGTATTTT. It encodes CASSLEGSGGDTQYF.

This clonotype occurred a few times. CDR3 in amino acids: CRAGESILFF. CDR3 bases: TGCAGAGCGGGGGAGTCTATTCTGTTCTTC. The V and J genes are TRBV29-1 and TRBJ2-1; 8 bases match TRBD2. The germline V gene encodes CDR1 SQVTM and CDR2 ANQGSEA. This CDR3 has 10 residues.

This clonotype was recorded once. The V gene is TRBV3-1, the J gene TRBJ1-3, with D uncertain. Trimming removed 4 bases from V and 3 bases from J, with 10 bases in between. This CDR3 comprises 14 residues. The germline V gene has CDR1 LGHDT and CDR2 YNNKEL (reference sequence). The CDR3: CASSPSRLGNTIYF. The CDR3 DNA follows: TGTGCCAGCAGCCCGAGTCGGCTTGGAAACACCATATATTTT.

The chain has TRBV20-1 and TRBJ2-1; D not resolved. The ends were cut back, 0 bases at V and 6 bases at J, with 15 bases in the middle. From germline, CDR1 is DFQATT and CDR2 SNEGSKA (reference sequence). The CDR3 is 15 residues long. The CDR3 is CSARDPPSRINEQFF. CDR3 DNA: TGCAGTGCTAGAGATCCCCCCTCTCGGATCAATGAGCAGTTCTTC.

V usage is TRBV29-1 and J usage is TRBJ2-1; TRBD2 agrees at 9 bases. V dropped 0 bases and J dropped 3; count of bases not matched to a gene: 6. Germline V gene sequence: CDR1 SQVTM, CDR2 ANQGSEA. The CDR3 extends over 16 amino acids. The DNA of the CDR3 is TGCAGCGTTGAAGATCGGGGTAGCGGGAGCTACAATGAGCAGTTCTTC. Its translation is CSVEDRGSGSYNEQFF.

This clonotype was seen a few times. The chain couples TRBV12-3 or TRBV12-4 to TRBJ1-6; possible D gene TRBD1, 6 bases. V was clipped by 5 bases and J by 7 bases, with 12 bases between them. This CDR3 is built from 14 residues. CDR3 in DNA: TGTGCCAGCAGTCCAGACGACAGGAATTCACCCCTCCACTTT. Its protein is CASSPDDRNSPLHF.